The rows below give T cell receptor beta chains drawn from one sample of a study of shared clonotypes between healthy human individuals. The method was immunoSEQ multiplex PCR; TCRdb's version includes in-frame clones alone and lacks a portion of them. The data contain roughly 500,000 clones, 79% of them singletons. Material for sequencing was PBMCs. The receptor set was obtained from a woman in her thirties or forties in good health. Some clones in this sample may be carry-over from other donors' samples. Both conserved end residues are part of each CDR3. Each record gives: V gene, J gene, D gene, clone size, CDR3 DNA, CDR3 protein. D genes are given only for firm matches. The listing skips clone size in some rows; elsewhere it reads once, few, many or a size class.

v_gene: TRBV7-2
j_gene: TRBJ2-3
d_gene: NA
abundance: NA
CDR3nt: TGTGCCAGCAGCTTAGCCTCTAGCACAGATACGCAGTATTTT
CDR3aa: CASSLASSTDTQYF

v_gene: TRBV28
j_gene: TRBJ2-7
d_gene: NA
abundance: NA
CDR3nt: TGTGCCAGCAGTTTAGATTTCGGCGAGCAGTACTTC
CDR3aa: CASSLDFGEQYF

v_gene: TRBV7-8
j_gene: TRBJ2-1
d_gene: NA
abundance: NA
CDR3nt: TGTGCCAGCAGCCCGCCCCCCGGCCAACGATCGAACTACAATGAGCAGTTCTTC
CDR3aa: CASSPPPGQRSNYNEQFF

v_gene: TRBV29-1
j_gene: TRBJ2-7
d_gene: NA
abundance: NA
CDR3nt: TGCAGCGTTGGGCAGGGGTGGTACGAGCAGTACTTC
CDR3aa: CSVGQGWYEQYF

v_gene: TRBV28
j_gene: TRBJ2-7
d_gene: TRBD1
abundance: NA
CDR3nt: TGTGCCAGCAGTTTAGGGACAGGGACTTACGAGCAGTACTTC
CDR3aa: CASSLGTGTYEQYF

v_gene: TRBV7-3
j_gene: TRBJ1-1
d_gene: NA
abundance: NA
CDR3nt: TGTGCCAGCAGCTTATATGGGGGAGCGAACACTGAAGCTTTCTTT
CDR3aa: CASSLYGGANTEAFF

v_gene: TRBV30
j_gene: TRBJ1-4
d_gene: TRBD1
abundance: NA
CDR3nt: TGTGCCTGGAGTGGTGGGACAGGGATATGGGAAGTAGGTGAAAAACTGTTTTTT
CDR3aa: CAWSGGTGIWEVGEKLFF

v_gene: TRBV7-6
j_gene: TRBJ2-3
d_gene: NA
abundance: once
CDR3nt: TGTGCCAGCAGCCTCGAGGGGGATACGCAGTATTTT
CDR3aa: CASSLEGDTQYF

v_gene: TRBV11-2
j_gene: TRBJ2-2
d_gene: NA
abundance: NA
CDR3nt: TGTGCCAGCAGCCCACCCGCCGGGGAGCTGTTTTTT
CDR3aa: CASSPPAGELFF

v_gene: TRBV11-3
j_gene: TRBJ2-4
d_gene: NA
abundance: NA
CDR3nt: TGTGCCAGCAGCTCGGGCAACATTCAGTACTTC
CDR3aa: CASSSGNIQYF

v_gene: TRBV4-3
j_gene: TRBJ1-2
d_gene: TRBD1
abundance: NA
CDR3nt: TGCGCCAGCAGCCACTTGACAGGGAGCTATGGCTACACCTTC
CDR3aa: CASSHLTGSYGYTF

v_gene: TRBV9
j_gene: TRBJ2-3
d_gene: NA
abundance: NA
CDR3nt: TGTGCCAGCAGCGTGGCGGGTGTCAGCACAGATACGCAGTATTTT
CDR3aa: CASSVAGVSTDTQYF

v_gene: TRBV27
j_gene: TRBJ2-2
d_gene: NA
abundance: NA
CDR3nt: TGTGCCAGCACCCGCGTAACGGCAGGATCAAACACCGGGGAGCTGTTTTTT
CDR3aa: CASTRVTAGSNTGELFF

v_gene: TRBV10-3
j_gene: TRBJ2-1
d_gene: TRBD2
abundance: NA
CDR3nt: TGTGCCATCGGCGGGGGACTAGCGGAAACCAATGAGCAGTTCTTC
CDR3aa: CAIGGGLAETNEQFF

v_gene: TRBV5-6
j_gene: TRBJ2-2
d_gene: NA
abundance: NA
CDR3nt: TGTGCCAGCAGCTTGGTACTCCAGAACACCGGGGAGCTGTTTTTT
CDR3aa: CASSLVLQNTGELFF

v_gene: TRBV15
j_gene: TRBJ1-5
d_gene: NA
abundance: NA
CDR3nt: TGTGCCACCAGCAGAGATCCTACTAATCAGCCCCAGCATTTT
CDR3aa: CATSRDPTNQPQHF

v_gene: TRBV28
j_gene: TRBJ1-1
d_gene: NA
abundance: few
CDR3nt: TGTGCCAGCAGTTTAAAGTTGAAGAGGAACACTGAAGCTTTCTTT
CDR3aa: CASSLKLKRNTEAFF

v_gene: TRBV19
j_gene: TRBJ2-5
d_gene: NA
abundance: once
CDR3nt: TGTGCCAGTAGCATGCAGGGCTACCAAGAGACCCAGTACTTC
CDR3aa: CASSMQGYQETQYF

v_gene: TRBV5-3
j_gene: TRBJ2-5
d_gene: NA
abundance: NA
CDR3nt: TGTGCCAGAAGCTTAGGGTCAGGGGCTGAAGAGACCCAGTACTTC
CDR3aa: CARSLGSGAEETQYF

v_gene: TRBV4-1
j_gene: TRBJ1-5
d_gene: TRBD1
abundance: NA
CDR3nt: TGCGCCAGCAGCCAAGGGCCGGGACAGGGGGTAAATCAGCCCCAGCATTTT
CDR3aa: CASSQGPGQGVNQPQHF

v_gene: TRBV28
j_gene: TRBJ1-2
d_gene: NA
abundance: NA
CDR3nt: TGTGCCAGCAGTTTATCAGGGCTGCCTGGCTACACCTTC
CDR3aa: CASSLSGLPGYTF

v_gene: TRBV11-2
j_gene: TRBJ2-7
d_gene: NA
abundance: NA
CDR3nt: TGTGCCAGCAGCTTAGCCAGGCGCTCCTACGAGCAGTACTTC
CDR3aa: CASSLARRSYEQYF

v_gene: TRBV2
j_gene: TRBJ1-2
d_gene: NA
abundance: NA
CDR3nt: TGTGCCAGCAGAAACCAGGGGACAACAGCTGGCTACACCTTC
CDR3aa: CASRNQGTTAGYTF

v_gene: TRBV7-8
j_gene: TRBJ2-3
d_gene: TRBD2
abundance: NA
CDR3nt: TGTGCCAGCAGCTTACGTAGCGGGAGCACAGATACGCAGTATTTT
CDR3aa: CASSLRSGSTDTQYF

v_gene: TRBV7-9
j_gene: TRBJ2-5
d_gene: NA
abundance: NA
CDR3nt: TGTGCCAGCAGCCTAGTATCGGGGACACGAGAGACCCAGTACTTC
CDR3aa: CASSLVSGTRETQYF

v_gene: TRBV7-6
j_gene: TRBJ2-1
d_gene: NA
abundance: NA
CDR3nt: TGTGCCAGCAGCTTAGCGGTGTACAATGAGCAGTTCTTC
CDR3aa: CASSLAVYNEQFF

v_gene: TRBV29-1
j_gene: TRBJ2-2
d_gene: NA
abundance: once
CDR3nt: TGCAGCGCCCGGGACTCAACCGGGGAGCTGTTTTTT
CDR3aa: CSARDSTGELFF

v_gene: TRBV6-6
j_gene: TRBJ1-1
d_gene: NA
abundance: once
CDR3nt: TGTGCCAGCAGTTACCTCGTTGACACTGAAGCTTTCTTT
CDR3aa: CASSYLVDTEAFF

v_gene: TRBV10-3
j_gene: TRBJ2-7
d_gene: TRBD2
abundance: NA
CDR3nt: TGTGCCATCAGTGAGCGGGCTAGCGGAGCCTACGAGCAGTACTTC
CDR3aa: CAISERASGAYEQYF

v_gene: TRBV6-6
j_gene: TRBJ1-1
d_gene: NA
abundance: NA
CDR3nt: TGTGCCAGCAGTTCCCGAGGGTTGGGAGAAGCTTTCTTT
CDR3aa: CASSSRGLGEAFF

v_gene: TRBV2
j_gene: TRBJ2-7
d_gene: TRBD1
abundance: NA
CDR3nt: TGTGCCAGTCAGTACAGGGGTCCCTACGAGCAGTACTTC
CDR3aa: CASQYRGPYEQYF

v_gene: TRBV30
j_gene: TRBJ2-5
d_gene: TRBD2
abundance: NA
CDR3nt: TGTGCCTGGAGCCCGGGACTAGCGGGAGAGACCCAGTACTTC
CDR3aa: CAWSPGLAGETQYF

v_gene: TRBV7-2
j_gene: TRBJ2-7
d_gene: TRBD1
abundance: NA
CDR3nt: TGTGCCAGCAGCCTAGGCGGACAGGGGGCTTACGAGCAGTACTTC
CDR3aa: CASSLGGQGAYEQYF

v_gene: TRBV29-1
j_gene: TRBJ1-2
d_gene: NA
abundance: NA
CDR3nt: TGCAGCGCTGGGGACACCAACTATGGCTACACCTTC
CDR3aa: CSAGDTNYGYTF

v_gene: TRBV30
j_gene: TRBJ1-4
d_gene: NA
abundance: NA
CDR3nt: TGTGCCTGGATGAGGGGGACTAATGAAAAACTGTTTTTT
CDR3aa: CAWMRGTNEKLFF

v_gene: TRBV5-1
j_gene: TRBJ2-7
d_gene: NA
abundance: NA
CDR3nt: TGCGCCAGCAGCTTGGGCCAGGGGAGCGAGCAGTACTTC
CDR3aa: CASSLGQGSEQYF

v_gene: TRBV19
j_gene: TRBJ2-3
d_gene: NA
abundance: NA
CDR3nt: TGTGCCAGTAGTCCCACCAGCAGCACAGATACGCAGTATTTT
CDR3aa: CASSPTSSTDTQYF

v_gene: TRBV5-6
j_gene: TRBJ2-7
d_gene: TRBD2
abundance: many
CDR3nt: TGTGCCAGCAGCAAGTTAGCGGGGGGGACGTACGAGCAGTACTTC
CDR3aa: CASSKLAGGTYEQYF

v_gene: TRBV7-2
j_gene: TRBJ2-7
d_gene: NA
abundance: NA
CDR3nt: TGTGCCAGCAGCGACACTCGGAGTGGCCCCCTCTACGAGCAGTACTTC
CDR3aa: CASSDTRSGPLYEQYF

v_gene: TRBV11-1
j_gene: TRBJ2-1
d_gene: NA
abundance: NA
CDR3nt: TGTGCCAGCAGCTTAGCGTGGAGGGGCAATGAGCAGTTCTTC
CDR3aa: CASSLAWRGNEQFF

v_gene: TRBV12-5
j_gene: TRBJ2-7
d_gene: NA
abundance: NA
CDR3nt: TGTGCTAGTGGTTTGGGCTATTACGAGCAGTACTTC
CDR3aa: CASGLGYYEQYF

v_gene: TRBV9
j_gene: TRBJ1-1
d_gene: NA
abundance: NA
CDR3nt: TGTGCCAGCAGCGTACAGGGAAGGGTTGGTACTGAAGCTTTCTTT
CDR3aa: CASSVQGRVGTEAFF

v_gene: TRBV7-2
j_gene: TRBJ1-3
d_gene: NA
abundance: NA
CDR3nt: TGTGCCAGCAGAGGAGGGGGGGCTGGAAACACCATATATTTT
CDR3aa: CASRGGGAGNTIYF

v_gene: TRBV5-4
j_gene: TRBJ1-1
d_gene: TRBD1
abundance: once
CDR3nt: TGTGCCAGCAGCACCGACAGGGGCGCGTTTTACCCTGAAGCTTTCTTT
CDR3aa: CASSTDRGAFYPEAFF

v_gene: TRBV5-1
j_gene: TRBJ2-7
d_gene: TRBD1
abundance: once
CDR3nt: TGCGCCAGCAGCCTTTCGACAGGGGCAAGCTCCTACGAGCAGTACTTC
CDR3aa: CASSLSTGASSYEQYF

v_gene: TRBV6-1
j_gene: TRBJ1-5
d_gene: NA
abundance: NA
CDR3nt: TGTGCCAGCGGGGGTGATGGCAATCAGCCCCAGCATTTT
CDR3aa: CASGGDGNQPQHF

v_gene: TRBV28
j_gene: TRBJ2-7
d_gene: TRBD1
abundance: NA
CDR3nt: TGTGCCAGCAGTCCTGGACAGGGGGGGCAGCAGTACTTC
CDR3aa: CASSPGQGGQQYF

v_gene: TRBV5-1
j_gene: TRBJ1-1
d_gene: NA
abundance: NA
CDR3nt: TGCGCCAGCAGCCTTGAGGGGCCCTCCTCCACTGAAGCTTTCTTT
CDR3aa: CASSLEGPSSTEAFF